This entry concerns a single T cell receptor beta chain. The antigen is unknown. The data originate from a study of cytomegalovirus exposure and HLA in healthy donors. Overall study findings and caveats: Reportedly, cytomegalovirus status was diagnosed with high sensitivity and specificity. Generally TCR sequences proved uncommon, though certain public TCRs appeared in numerous donors.

Germline CDR1 GTSNPN, CDR2 SVGIG (reference sequence). The CDR3 is 13 residues long. Deletions cut 6 bases from V and 2 bases from J, with 12 bases between. Only in-frame clones appear in the TCRdb table, and some are missing; sequencing was by immunoSEQ multiplex PCR. The sample consists of under 75,000 clones, 92% of them appearing once. This receptor was identified in a man aged 18 to 30 in good health and CMV-seropositive. The chain recombines TRBV30 with TRBJ2-3, with D possibly being TRBD2 (5 bases). Material: PBMCs. CDR3 protein: CACAERNTDTQYF. CDR3 in DNA: TGTGCCTGCGCTGAGCGGAACACAGATACGCAGTATTTT.